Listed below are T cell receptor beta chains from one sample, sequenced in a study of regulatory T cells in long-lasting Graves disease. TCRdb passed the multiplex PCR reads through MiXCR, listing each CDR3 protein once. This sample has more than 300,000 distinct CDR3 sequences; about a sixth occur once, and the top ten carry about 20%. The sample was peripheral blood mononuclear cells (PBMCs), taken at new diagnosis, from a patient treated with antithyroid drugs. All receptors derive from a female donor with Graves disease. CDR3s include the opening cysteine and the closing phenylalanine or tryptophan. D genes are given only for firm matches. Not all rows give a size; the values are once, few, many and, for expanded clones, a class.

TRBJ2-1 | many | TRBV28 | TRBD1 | TGTGCCAGCAGTACTGGGACAGTCTCCTACAATGAGCAGTTCTTC | CASSTGTVSYNEQFF
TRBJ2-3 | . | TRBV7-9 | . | TGTGCCAGCAGTATAGGACGGATGAGCACAGATACGCAGTATTTT | CASSIGRMSTDTQYF
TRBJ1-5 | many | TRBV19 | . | TGTGCCAGTAGTTTTCAAACTTCCGGGCCCCCTCATCAGCCCCAGCATTTT | CASSFQTSGPPHQPQHF
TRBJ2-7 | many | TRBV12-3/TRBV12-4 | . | TGTGCCAGCAGTTCCGTGGGGGGGCCCGAGCAGTACTTC | CASSSVGGPEQYF
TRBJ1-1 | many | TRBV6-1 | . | TGTGCCAGCAGCCATCGAAAACCCCTCTGGGGGTCCACTGAAGCTTTCTTT | CASSHRKPLWGSTEAFF
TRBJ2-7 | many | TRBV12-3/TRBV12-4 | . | TGTGCCAGCAGCCCCTCGGTCTACGAGCAGTACTTC | CASSPSVYEQYF
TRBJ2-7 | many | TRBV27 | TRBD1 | TGTGCCAGCAGTGGGACAGGGAGTGCCTACGAGCAGTACTTC | CASSGTGSAYEQYF
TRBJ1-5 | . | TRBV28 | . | TGTGCCAGCAGTATAGCAGGAAATCAGCCCCAGCATTTT | CASSIAGNQPQHF
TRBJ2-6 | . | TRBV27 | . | TGTGCCAGCAGTCCGGATGGGAGGGGGGCCTCTGGGGCCAACGTCCTGACTTTC | CASSPDGRGASGANVLTF
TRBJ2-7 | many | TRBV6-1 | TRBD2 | TGTGCCACGCACCGGGGGGGAAAAGTGTACGAGCAGTACTTC | CATHRGGKVYEQYF
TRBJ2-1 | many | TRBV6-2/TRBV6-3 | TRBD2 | TGTGCCAGCAGGCCTTCTTATAGCGGGAGGAGCTCCTACAATGAGCAGTTCTTC | CASRPSYSGRSSYNEQFF
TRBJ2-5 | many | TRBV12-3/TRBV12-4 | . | TGTGCCAGCAGTCCCGACAAGACCCAGTACTTC | CASSPDKTQYF